This T cell receptor beta chain derives from a study of cytomegalovirus exposure and HLA in healthy donors. Vbeta (60) and Jbeta (13) primers were used in the PCR. Here immunoSEQ multiplex PCR was the method, and the copy in TCRdb shows in-frame clones only, minus some. The table includes under 200,000 clones, roughly 73% detected once. V lost 7 bases and J 2 bases, leaving 17 bases between the germline ends. The CDR3 runs 15 residues. Germline values: CDR1 SGHTA, CDR2 FQGNSA. The receptor's source is a male donor in good health and CMV-seronegative. The gene calls are TRBV7-2 and TRBJ1-1, with D hard to call. The specimen was PBMCs. Written as DNA, the CDR3 is TGTGCCAGCACCTATCTAGAGGTGATTAACACTGAAGCTTTCTTT. This encodes CASTYLEVINTEAFF.